This TCR beta chain was identified in a study of T cells in Graves' hyperthyroidism and ophthalmopathy. Study outcomes and limitations: Ophthalmopathy was distinguished from stable hyperthyroidism by 13 V-J signatures.

The CDR3 is made up of 14 amino acids. The V and J ends lost 3 bases and 6 bases respectively, with 12 bases between them. Germline-derived CDR1 and CDR2 are LNHNV and YYDKDF (reference sequence). Amplified TCR beta CDR3 regions derived from RNA transcripts. HTBI primers drove first-round RT-PCR of the TCR CDR3. MiXCR, run by TCRdb on the multiplex PCR reads, gives a single entry per CDR3 protein. The sample lists 550,000 to 700,000 distinct CDR3 sequences, 35% to 55% occurring once. This clonotype was picked up a small number of times. What it binds is not known. In making diagnoses, clinical symptoms, serum thyroxine and TRAb, thyroid ultrasound and orbital computed tomography were all used.

V is TRBV15 and J is TRBJ1-5; D remains ambiguous. The specimen was peripheral blood or thyroid tissue (not recorded which). This clonotype was obtained from an adult woman with Graves' disease, either hyperthyroidism or ophthalmopathy (not recorded which). CDR3 bases: TGTGCCACCAGCAGCCTCTACGGAGGTCAGCCCCAGCATTTT. Translating it yields CATSSLYGGQPQHF.